These T cell receptor beta chains were read from a single sample in a study of cytomegalovirus exposure and HLA in healthy donors. The method was immunoSEQ multiplex PCR; TCRdb's version includes in-frame clones alone and lacks a portion of them. This table has some 160,000 clones, around 84% appearing once. The sequenced material came from PBMCs. The receptor set was obtained from a man aged 50 to 60 in good health and CMV-seropositive. Each CDR3 is given with its conserved first and last residue. D genes are given only for firm matches. Not all rows give a size; the values are once, few, many and, for expanded clones, a class.

d_gene	j_gene	abundance	v_gene	CDR3nt	CDR3aa
NA	TRBJ1-5	NA	TRBV6-1	TGTGCCAGCAGTGAAGCGCCCGGGAGCAATCAGCCCCAGCATTTT	CASSEAPGSNQPQHF
TRBD1	TRBJ1-1	NA	TRBV6-1	TGTGCCAGCAGGCCAGGGGGCGCCGGATCTTTCTTT	CASRPGGAGSFF
NA	TRBJ2-2	NA	TRBV28	TGTGCCAGCAGACTAAGTAACACCGGGGAGCTGTTTTTT	CASRLSNTGELFF
NA	TRBJ1-1	NA	TRBV4-1	TGCGCCAGCAGCCAAGACGAGCGGGGGACTGAAGCTTTCTTT	CASSQDERGTEAFF
NA	TRBJ2-7	few	TRBV5-5	TGTGCCAGCAGCTTGCCAGGGAACTACGAGCAGTACTTC	CASSLPGNYEQYF
NA	TRBJ2-7	NA	TRBV6-1	TGTGCCAGCAGCGAAGGAGGGGGAACTATTTCCTACGAGCAGTACTTC	CASSEGGGTISYEQYF
NA	TRBJ2-2	NA	TRBV27	TGTGCCAGCAGTCCCTCATTCCTGGAGTCGGAGCTGTTTTTT	CASSPSFLESELFF
NA	TRBJ1-1	NA	TRBV7-6	TGTGCCAGCAGCTTAGCCGAGGCAAGCCTTAATTCTGAAGCTTTCTTT	CASSLAEASLNSEAFF
TRBD2	TRBJ2-3	once	TRBV28	TGTGCCAGCAGTTTATTAGGGGCTGGAACTAGCGGGCCCGGGTCCACCCACACAGATACGCAGTATTTT	CASSLLGAGTSGPGSTHTDTQYF
NA	TRBJ2-5	NA	TRBV2	TGTGCCAGCAGTTCCGGGACATTCCAAGAGACCCAGTACTTC	CASSSGTFQETQYF
NA	TRBJ2-2	few	TRBV6-1	TGTGCCAGCTCCCCGGGCACCGGGGAGCTGTTTTTT	CASSPGTGELFF
NA	TRBJ1-3	NA	TRBV5-1	TGCGCCAGCAGTACCCAGCCAGGGTCTGGAAACACCATATATTTT	CASSTQPGSGNTIYF
TRBD1	TRBJ1-2	NA	TRBV18	TGTGCCAGCTCACCACAGGGACAGGCCTCAGTCTATGGCTACACCTTC	CASSPQGQASVYGYTF
TRBD1	TRBJ2-5	NA	TRBV5-1	TGCGCCAGCAGCCCTGGAGGACAGGAGAGAAAGACCCAGTACTTC	CASSPGGQERKTQYF
NA	TRBJ1-2	NA	TRBV5-6	TGTGCCAGCAGCTTCCAAACAAAATCCGGCTACACCTTC	CASSFQTKSGYTF